The source of this T cell receptor beta chain is a study of T cell responses to AZD1222 COVID-19 vaccine. Produced via immunoSEQ multiplex PCR; TCRdb's table is partial and in-frame only. The sample has 100,000 or so clones; about nine tenths are singletons. The sample holds one count of this clone. Antigen specificity is unknown. Regarding the study as a whole: Repertoire sampling occurred only after the peak T cell response.

The material was peripheral blood, obtained 28 days after the second AZD1222 dose. The sequence came from an adult who received the AZD1222 COVID-19 vaccine.

The CDR3 here is CASSPLGGKNTEAFF. CDR3 sequence (DNA): TGTGCCAGCTCACCACTCGGCGGAAAGAACACTGAAGCTTTCTTT. The chain recombines TRBV18 with TRBJ1-1; the D is unclear. The CDR3 runs to 15 residues. Germline V CDR1 and CDR2: KGHSH, LQKENI. V was pared by 1 base and J by 1 base, with 10 bases between. The entire variable domain, with the rest obtained from reference TRBV18 and TRBJ1-1, is as follows: NAGVMQNPRHLVRRRGQEARLRCSPMKGHSHVYWYRQLPEEGLKFMVYLQKENIIDESGMPKERFSAEFPKEGPSILRIQQVVRGDSAAYFCASSPLGGKNTEAFFGQGTRLTVV.